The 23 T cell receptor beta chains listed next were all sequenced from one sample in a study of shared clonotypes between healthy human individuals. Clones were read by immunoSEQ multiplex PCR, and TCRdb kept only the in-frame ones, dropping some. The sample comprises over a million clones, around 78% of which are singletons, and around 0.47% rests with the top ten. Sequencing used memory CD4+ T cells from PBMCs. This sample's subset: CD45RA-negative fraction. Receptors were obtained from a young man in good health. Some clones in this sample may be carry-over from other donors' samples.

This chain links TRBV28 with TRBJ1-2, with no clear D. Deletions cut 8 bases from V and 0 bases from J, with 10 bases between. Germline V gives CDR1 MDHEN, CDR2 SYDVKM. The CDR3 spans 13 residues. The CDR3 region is CASGPTANYGYTF. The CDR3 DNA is TGTGCCAGCGGTCCCACTGCTAACTATGGCTACACCTTC.

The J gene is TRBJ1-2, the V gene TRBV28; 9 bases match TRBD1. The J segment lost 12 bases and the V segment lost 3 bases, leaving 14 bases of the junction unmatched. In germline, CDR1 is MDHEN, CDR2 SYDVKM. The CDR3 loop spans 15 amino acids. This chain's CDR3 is CASSLPFTDRGKDTF. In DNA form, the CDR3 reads TGTGCCAGCAGTTTGCCCTTTACGGACAGGGGTAAGGACACCTTC.

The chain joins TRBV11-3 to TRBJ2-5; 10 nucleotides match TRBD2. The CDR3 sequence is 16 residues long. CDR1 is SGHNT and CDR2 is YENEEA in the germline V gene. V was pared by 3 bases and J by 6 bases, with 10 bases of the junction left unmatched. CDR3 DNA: TGTGCCAGCAGCTTGGGGGGACTAGCGCAACAGAAGACCCAGTACTTC. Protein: CASSLGGLAQQKTQYF.

Written as DNA, the CDR3 is TGTGCCAGCAGTCGTAGGTCGGGACAGGATACCGGGGAGCTGTTTTTT. This sequence encodes CASSRRSGQDTGELFF. The rearrangement links TRBV9 to TRBJ2-2; 8 nucleotides align to TRBD1. J lost 5 bases, V lost 5 bases, and 11 bases had no gene match. CDR1 SGDLS and CDR2 YYNGEE come from the germline V gene. The CDR3 contains 16 residues.

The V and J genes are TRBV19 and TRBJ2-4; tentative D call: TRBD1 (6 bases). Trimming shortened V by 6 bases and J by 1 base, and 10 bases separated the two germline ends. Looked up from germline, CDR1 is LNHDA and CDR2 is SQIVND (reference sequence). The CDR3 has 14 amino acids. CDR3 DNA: TGTGCCAGTAGGGGACAAGTGGCCAAAAACATTCAGTACTTC. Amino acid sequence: CASRGQVAKNIQYF. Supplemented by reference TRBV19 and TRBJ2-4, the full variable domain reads DGGITQSPKYLFRKEGQNVTLSCEQNLNHDAMYWYRQDPGQGLRLIYYSQIVNDFQKGDIAEGYSVSREKKESFPLTVTSAQKNPTAFYLCASRGQVAKNIQYFGAGTRLSVL.

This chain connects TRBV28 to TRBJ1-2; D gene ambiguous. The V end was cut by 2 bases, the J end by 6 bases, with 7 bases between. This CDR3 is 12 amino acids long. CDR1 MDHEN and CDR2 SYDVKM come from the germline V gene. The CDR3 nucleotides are TGTGCCAGCAGTTTACAGTGGGATGGCTACACCTTC. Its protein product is CASSLQWDGYTF.

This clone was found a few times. CDR3 loop: CASSQGDGLGRRSYEQYF. The CDR3 DNA sequence: TGCGCCAGCAGCCAAGGGGACGGACTTGGGCGGCGCTCCTACGAGCAGTACTTC. This chain connects TRBV4-1 to TRBJ2-7, with D perhaps matching TRBD1 or TRBD2 (5 bases each). Deletions cut 1 base from V and 0 bases from J, with 19 bases between. This CDR3 is built from 18 residues. Germline V gene sequence: CDR1 MGHRA, CDR2 YSYEKL.

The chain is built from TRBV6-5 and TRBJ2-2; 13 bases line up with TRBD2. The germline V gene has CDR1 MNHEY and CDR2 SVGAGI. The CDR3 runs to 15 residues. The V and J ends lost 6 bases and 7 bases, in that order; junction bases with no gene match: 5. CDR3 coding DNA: TGTGCCAGCAGGGGGACTAGCGGGATATTCGGGGAGCTGTTTTTT. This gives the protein CASRGTSGIFGELFF.

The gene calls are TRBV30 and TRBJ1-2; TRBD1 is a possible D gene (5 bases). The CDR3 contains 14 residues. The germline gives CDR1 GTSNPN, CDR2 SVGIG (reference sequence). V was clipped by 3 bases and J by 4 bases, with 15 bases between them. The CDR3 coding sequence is TGTGCCTGGAGAGTGGCAGGGAAGCCCTATGGCTACACCTTC. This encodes CAWRVAGKPYGYTF.

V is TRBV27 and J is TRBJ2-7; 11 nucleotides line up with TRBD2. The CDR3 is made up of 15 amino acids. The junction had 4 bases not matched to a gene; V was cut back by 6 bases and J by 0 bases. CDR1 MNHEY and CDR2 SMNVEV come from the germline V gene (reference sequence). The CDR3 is CASRNSGRASYEQYF. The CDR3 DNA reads TGTGCCAGCAGGAATAGCGGGAGGGCCTCCTACGAGCAGTACTTC.

The CDR3 nucleotides read TGTGCCAGCAGCTTAGGGGCAGGCGGGTATAGCACAGATACGCAGTATTTT. It is translated as CASSLGAGGYSTDTQYF. The rearrangement links TRBV7-2 to TRBJ2-3; TRBD2 might be the D (5 bases). Per germline, CDR1 SGHTA and CDR2 FQGNSA. V was trimmed by 1 base and J by 0 bases, leaving 14 bases between them. This CDR3 is built from 17 residues. The entire variable domain, with the rest obtained from reference TRBV7-2 and TRBJ2-3, is as follows: GAGVSQSPSNKVTEKGKDVELRCDPISGHTALYWYRQSLGQGLEFLIYFQGNSAPDKSGLPSDRFSAERTGGSVSTLTIQRTQQEDSAVYLCASSLGAGGYSTDTQYFGPGTRLTVL.

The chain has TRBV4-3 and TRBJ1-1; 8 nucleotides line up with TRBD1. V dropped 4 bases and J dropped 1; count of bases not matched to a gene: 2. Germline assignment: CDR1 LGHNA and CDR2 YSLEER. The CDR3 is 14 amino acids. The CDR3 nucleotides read TGCGCCAGCAGCCGTGGGACAGGGAACACTGAAGCTTTCTTT. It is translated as CASSRGTGNTEAFF.

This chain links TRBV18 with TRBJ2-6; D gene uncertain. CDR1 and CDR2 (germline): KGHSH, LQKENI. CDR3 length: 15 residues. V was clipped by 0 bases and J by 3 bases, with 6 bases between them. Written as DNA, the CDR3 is TGTGCCAGCTCACCACCGTCGGGTGGGGCCAACGTCCTGACTTTC. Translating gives CASSPPSGGANVLTF.

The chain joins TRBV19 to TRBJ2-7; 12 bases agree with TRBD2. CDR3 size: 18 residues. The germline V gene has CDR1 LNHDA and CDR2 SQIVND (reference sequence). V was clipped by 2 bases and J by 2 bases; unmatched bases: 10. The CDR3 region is CASSIQTSGSGMAYEQYF. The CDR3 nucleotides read TGTGCCAGTAGTATACAGACTAGCGGGAGCGGAATGGCCTACGAGCAGTACTTC.

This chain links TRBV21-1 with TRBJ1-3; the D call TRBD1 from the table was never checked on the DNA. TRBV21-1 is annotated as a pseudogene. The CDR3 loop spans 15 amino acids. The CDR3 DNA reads TGTGCCAGCAGCGCCCCGTTAGGGGTCGGAAACACCATATATTTT. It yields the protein CASSAPLGVGNTIYF.

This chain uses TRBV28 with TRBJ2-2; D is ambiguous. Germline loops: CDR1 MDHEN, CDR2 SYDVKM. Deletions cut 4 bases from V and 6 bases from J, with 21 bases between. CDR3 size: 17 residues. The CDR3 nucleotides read TGTGCCAGCAGTTCGACCTGGGATCCTAAATCACCCGGGGAGCTGTTTTTT. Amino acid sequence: CASSSTWDPKSPGELFF.

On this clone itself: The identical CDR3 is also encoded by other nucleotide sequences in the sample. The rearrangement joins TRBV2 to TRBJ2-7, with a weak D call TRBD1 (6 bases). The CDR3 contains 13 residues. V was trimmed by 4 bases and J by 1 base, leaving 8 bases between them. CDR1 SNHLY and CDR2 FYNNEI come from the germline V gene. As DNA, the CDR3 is TGTGCCAGCAGTGTGGACAGATCCTACGAGCAGTACTTC. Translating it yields CASSVDRSYEQYF.

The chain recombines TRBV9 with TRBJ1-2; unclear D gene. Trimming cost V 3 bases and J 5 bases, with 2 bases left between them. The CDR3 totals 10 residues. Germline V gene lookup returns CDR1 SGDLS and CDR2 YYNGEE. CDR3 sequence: CASSGYGYTF. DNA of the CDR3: TGTGCCAGCAGCGGTTATGGCTACACCTTC.

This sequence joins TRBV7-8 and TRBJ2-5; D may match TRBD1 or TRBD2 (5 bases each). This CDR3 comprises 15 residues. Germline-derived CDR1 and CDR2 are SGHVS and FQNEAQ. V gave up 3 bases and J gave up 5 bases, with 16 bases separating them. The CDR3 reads CASSFGAPSAETQYF. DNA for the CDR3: TGTGCCAGCAGCTTCGGGGCCCCCAGCGCCGAGACCCAGTACTTC.

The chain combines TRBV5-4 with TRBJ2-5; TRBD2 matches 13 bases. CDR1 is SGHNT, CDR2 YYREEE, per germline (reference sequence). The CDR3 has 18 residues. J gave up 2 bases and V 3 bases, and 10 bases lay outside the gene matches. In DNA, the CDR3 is TGTGCCAGCAGCTCCACCGGGACTAGCGGGACACTACAAGAGACCCAGTACTTC. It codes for CASSSTGTSGTLQETQYF.

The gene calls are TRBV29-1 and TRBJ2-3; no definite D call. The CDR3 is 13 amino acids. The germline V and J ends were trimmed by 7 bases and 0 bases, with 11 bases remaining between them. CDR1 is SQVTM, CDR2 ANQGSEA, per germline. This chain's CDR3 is CSGDPFSTDTQYF. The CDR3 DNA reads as TGCAGCGGTGACCCCTTTAGCACAGATACGCAGTATTTT.

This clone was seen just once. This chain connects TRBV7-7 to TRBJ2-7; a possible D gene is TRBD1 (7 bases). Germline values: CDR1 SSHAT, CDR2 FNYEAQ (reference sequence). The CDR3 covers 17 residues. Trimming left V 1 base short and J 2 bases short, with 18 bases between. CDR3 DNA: TGTGCCAGCAGCTTAGGCCCCAGGGGGGTCGGAACCTACGAGCAGTACTTC. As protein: CASSLGPRGVGTYEQYF. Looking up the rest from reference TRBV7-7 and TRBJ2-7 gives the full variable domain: GAGVSQSPRYKVTKRGQDVTLRCDPISSHATLYWYQQALGQGPEFLTYFNYEAQPDKSGLPSDRFSAERPEGSISTLTIQRTEQRDSAMYRCASSLGPRGVGTYEQYFGPGTRLTVT.

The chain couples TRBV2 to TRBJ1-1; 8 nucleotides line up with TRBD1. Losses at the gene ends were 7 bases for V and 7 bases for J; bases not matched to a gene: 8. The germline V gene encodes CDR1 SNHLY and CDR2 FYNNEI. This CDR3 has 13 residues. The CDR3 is CASTLDRDVEAFF. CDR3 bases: TGTGCCAGCACCTTGGACAGGGACGTTGAAGCTTTCTTT. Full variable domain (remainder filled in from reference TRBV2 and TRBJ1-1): EPEVTQTPSHQVTQMGQEVILRCVPISNHLYFYWYRQILGQKVEFLVSFYNNEISEKSEIFDDQFSVERPDGSNFTLKIRSTKLEDSAMYFCASTLDRDVEAFFGQGTRLTVV.